This TCR beta chain was sequenced during a study of T cell changes during pregnancy in multiple sclerosis. Germline CDR1 and CDR2: SGHAT and FQNNGV. Trimming removed 5 bases at V and 8 bases at J, with 15 bases between. The CDR3 is made up of 13 amino acids. The method was immunoSEQ multiplex PCR; TCRdb's version includes in-frame clones alone and lacks a portion of them. The sample has some 16,000 clones, roughly 80% seen once. The sequence came from a female donor in good health, enrolled as a control in a pregnancy study. The sequenced sample was CD8+ T cells from peripheral blood mononuclear cells, obtained after pregnancy. The chain joins TRBV11-2 to TRBJ1-2; D is ambiguous. CDR3 sequence reads: CASSPLRVYGYTF. CDR3 DNA: TGTGCCAGCAGCCCCCTCCGAGTATACGGCTACACCTTC. Full variable domain (outside the CDR3, taken from reference TRBV11-2 and TRBJ1-2): EAGVAQSPRYKIIEKRQSVAFWCNPISGHATLYWYQQILGQGPKLLIQFQNNGVVDDSQLPKDRFSAERLKGVDSTLKIQPAKLEDSAVYLCASSPLRVYGYTFGSGTRLTVV.